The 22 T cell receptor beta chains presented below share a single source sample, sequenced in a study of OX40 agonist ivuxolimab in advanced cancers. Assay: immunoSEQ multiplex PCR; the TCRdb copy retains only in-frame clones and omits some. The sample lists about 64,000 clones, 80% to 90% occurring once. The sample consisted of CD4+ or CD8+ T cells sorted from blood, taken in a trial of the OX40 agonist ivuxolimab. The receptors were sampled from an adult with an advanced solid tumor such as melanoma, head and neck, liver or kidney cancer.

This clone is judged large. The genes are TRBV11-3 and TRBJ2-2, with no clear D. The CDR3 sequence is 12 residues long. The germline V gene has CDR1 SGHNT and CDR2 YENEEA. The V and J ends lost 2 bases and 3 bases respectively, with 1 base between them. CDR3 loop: CASSLHTGELFF. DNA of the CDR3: TGTGCCAGCAGCTTACACACCGGGGAGCTGTTTTTT.

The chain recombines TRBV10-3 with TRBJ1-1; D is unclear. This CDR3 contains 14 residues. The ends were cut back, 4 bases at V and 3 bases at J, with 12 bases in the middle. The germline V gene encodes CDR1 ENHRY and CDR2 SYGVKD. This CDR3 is CAISVLGRDTEAFF. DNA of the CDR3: TGTGCCATCAGTGTTCTGGGAAGGGACACTGAAGCTTTCTTT.

CDR3 in amino acids: CASSLASGYNEQFF. The CDR3 DNA follows: TGTGCCAGCAGCTTAGCCAGTGGTTACAATGAGCAGTTCTTC. The rearrangement uses TRBV7-2 and TRBJ2-1; D not resolved. Germline assignment: CDR1 SGHTA and CDR2 FQGNSA. Trimming shortened V by 0 bases and J by 4 bases, and 7 bases separated the two germline ends. The CDR3 extends over 14 amino acids.

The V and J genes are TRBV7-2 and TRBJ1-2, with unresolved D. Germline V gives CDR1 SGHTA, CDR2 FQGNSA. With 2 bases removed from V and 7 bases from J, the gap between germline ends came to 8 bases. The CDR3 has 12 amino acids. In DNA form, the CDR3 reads TGTGCCAGCAGCTTACGGTCGGGTGGCTACACCTTC. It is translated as CASSLRSGGYTF.

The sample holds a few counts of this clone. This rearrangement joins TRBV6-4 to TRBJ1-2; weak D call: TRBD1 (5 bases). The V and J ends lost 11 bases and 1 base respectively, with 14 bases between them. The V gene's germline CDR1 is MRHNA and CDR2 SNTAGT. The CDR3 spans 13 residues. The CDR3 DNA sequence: TGTGCCGCGGGCCGGGGGTGTAACTATGGCTACACCTTC. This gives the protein CAAGRGCNYGYTF.

The CDR3 sequence: CASSRAGQQETQYF. The CDR3 DNA reads as TGTGCCAGCAGCCGGGCGGGCCAGCAAGAGACCCAGTACTTC. J is TRBJ2-5 and V is TRBV5-4; D perhaps matches TRBD2 (5 bases). CDR1 and CDR2 (germline): SGHNT, YYREEE (reference sequence). The V gene lost 4 bases and the J gene lost 2 bases, with 12 bases spanning the gap. The CDR3 sequence is 14 residues long.

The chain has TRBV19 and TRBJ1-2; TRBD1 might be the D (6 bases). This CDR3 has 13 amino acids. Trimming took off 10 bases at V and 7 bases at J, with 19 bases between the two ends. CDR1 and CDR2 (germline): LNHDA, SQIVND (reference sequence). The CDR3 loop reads CATSPGDKAGYTF. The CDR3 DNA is TGTGCCACCAGTCCCGGGGACAAGGCTGGCTACACCTTC.

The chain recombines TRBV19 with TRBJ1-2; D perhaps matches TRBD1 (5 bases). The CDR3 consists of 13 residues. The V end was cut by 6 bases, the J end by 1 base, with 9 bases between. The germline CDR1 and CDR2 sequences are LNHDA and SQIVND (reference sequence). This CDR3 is CASRAGGNYGYTF. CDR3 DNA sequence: TGTGCCAGTAGAGCCGGGGGTAACTATGGCTACACCTTC.

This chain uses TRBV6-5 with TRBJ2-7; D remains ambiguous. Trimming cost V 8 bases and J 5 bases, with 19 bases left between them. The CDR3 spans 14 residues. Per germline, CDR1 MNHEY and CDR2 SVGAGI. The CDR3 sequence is CASRTRAGANEQYF. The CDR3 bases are TGTGCCAGCCGCACCAGAGCCGGAGCTAACGAGCAGTACTTC.

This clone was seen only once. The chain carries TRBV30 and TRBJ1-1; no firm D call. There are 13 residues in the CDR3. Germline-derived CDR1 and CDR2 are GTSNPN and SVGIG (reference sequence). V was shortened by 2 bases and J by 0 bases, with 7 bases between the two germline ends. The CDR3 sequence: CAWSNTLNTEAFF. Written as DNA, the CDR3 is TGTGCCTGGAGTAACACATTGAACACTGAAGCTTTCTTT. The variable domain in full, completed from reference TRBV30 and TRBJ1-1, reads SQTIHQWPATLVQPVGSPLSLECTVEGTSNPNLYWYRQAAGRGLQLLFYSVGIGQISSEVPQNLSASRPQDRQFILSSKKLLLSDSGFYLCAWSNTLNTEAFFGQGTRLTVV.

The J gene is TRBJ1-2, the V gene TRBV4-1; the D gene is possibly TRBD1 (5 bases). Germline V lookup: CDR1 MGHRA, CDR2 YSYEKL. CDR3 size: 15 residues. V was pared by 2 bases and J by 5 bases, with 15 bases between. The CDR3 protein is CASSQPGRELYGYTF. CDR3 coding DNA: TGCGCCAGCAGCCAACCAGGGCGGGAATTATATGGCTACACCTTC.

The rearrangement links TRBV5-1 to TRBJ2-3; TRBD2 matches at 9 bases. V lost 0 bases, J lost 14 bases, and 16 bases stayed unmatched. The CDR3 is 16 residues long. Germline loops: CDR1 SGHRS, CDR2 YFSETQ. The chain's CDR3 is CASSLGLAGSYFRPYF. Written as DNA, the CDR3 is TGCGCCAGCAGCTTGGGCCTAGCGGGGAGTTACTTTCGACCGTATTTT.

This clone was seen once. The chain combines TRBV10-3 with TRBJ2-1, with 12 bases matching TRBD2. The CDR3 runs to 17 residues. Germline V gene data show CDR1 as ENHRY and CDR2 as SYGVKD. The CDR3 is CASRRGLAGSSYNEQFF. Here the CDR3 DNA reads TGTGCGTCTCGGAGGGGACTAGCGGGCAGCTCCTACAATGAGCAGTTCTTC.

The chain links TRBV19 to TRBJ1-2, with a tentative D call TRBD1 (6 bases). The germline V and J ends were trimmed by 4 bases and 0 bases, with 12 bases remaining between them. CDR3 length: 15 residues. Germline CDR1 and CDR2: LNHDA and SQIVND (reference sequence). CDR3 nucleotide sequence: TGTGCCAGTAGTACCTGGGACACCCCTAACTATGGCTACACCTTC. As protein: CASSTWDTPNYGYTF.

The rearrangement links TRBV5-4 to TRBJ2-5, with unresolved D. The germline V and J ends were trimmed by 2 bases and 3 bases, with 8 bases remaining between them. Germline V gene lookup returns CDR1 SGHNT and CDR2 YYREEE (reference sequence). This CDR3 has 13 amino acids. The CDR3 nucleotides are TGTGCCAGCAGCTTTCCGGCCGAAGAGACCCAGTACTTC. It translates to CASSFPAEETQYF. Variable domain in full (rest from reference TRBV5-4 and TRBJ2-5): ETGVTQSPTHLIKTRGQQVTLRCSSQSGHNTVSWYQQALGQGPQFIFQYYREEENGRGNFPPRFSGLQFPNYSSELNVNALELDDSALYLCASSFPAEETQYFGPGTRLLVL.

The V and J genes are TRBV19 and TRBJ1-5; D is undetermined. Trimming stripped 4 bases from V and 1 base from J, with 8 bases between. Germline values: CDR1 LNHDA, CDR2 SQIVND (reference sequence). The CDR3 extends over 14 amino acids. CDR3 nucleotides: TGTGCCAGTAGTAAAGTGGGGAGCAATCAGCCCCAGCATTTT. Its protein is CASSKVGSNQPQHF.

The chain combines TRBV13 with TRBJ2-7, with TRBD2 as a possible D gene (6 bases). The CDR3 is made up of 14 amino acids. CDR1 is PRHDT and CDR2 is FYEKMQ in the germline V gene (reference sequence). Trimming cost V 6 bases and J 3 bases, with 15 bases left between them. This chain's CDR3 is CASRAGRANYEQYF. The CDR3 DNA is TGTGCCAGCAGGGCGGGACGGGCAAACTACGAGCAGTACTTC.

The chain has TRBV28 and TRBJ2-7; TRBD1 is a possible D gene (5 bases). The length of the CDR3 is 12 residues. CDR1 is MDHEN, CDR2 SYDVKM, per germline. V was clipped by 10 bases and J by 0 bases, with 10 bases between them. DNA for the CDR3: TGTGCCACCACAGGAGTCTCCTACGAGCAGTACTTC. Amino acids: CATTGVSYEQYF. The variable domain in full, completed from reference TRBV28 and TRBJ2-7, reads DVKVTQSSRYLVKRTGEKVFLECVQDMDHENMFWYRQDPGLGLRLIYFSYDVKMKEKGDIPEGYSVSREKKERFSLILESASTNQTSMYLCATTGVSYEQYFGPGTRLTVT.

The CDR3 DNA reads as TGTGCCAGCAGTTTACTTGATCGACCCCCCCACGAGCAGTACTTC. It translates to CASSLLDRPPHEQYF. The J gene is TRBJ2-7, the V gene TRBV28; D remains ambiguous. The CDR3 is 15 residues long. V was cut by 2 bases and J by 5 bases, with 16 bases left in between. The V gene's germline CDR1 is MDHEN and CDR2 SYDVKM.

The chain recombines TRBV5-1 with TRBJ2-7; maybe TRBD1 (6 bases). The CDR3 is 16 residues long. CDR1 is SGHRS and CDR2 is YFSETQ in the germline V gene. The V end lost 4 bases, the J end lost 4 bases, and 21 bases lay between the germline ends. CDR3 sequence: CASSATQGSIGYEQYF. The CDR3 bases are TGCGCCAGCAGCGCGACACAGGGCTCTATTGGATACGAGCAGTACTTC. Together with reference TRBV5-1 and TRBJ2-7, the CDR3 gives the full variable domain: KAGVTQTPRYLIKTRGQQVTLSCSPISGHRSVSWYQQTPGQGLQFLFEYFSETQRNKGNFPGRFSGRQFSNSRSEMNVSTLELGDSALYLCASSATQGSIGYEQYFGPGTRLTVT.

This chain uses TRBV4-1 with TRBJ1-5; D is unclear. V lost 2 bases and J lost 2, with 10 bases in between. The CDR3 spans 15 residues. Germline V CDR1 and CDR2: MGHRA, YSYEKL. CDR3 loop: CASSQRNGGNQPQHF. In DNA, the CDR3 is TGCGCCAGCAGCCAAAGGAATGGGGGCAATCAGCCCCAGCATTTT.

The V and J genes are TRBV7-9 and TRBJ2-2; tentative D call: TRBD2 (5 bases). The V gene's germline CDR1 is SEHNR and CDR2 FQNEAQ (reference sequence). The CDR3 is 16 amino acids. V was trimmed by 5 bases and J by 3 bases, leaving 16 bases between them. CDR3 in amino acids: CASSPTRAWDTGELFF. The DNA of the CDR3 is TGTGCCAGCAGCCCGACGAGGGCTTGGGACACCGGGGAGCTGTTTTTT.